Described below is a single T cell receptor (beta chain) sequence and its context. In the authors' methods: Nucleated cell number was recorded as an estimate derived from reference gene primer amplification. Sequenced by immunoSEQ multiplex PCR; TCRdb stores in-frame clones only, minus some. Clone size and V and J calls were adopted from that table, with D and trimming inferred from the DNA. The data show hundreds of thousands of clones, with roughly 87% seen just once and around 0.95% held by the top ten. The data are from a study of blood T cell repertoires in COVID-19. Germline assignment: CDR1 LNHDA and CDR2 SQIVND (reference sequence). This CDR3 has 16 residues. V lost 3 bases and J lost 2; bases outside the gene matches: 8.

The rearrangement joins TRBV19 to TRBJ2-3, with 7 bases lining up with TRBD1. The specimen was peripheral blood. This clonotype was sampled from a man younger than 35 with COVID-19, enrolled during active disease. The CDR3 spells CASSIGTVPFTDTQYF. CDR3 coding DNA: TGTGCCAGTAGTATCGGGACAGTACCCTTCACAGATACGCAGTATTTT.